These T cell receptor beta chains were read from a single sample in a study of shared clonotypes between healthy human individuals. The protocol was immunoSEQ multiplex PCR, while the TCRdb copy is restricted to in-frame clones and leaves out a portion. The table includes some 320,000 clones, around nine tenths detected once. The sample consisted of memory CD8+ T cells sorted from blood. These receptor sequences come from a man aged 18 to 29 in good health. Both conserved end residues are part of each CDR3. D genes are given only for firm matches. Clone size is not always given. Where it is, it says once, few, many or a class for expanded clones.

cdr3_nt cdr3_aa j_call v_call clone_size d_call
TGTGCCAGCAGTACAGGGTGGGGCAATCAGCCCCAGCATTTT CASSTGWGNQPQHF TRBJ1-5 TRBV6-1 many -
TGTGCCAGCAGTCCTGGGACAGGGACGGACTATGGCTACACCTTC CASSPGTGTDYGYTF TRBJ1-2 TRBV27 - TRBD1
TGTGCCAGCAGGTACGGGGTTGGCAATGAGCAGTTCTTC CASRYGVGNEQFF TRBJ2-1 TRBV6-5 - -
TGTGCCAGCAGCTTCGGAGATGATAGCACAGATACGCAGTATTTT CASSFGDDSTDTQYF TRBJ2-3 TRBV11-3 - -
TGTGCCAGCGGCTACCAAGACAGGGGTCCAGATGGCTACACCTTC CASGYQDRGPDGYTF TRBJ1-2 TRBV27 - TRBD1
TGTGCCAGCAGTGAATTTCATGACGCTAGCGGCTTCTACGAGCAGTACTTC CASSEFHDASGFYEQYF TRBJ2-7 TRBV6-1 - TRBD2
TGCAGCGTTGTTTTGGGAACGGTCTCCAATGAGCAGTTCTTC CSVVLGTVSNEQFF TRBJ2-1 TRBV29-1 - -
TGTGCCAGCAGCTTAGATCAGGAGGACGGCTCAAAGTACGAGCAGTACTTC CASSLDQEDGSKYEQYF TRBJ2-7 TRBV11-2 - -
TGTGCCAGCAGCTTATCCTCCTACAATGAGCAGTTCTTC CASSLSSYNEQFF TRBJ2-1 TRBV7-3 - -
TGTGCCAGCAGTTCAAAAACACCACTAGCGGGAGGGTCCTACGAGCAGTACTTC CASSSKTPLAGGSYEQYF TRBJ2-7 TRBV27 - TRBD2
TGTGCCAGCAGCTTAGCACTAATGACAGGGGAATTTCAAGAGACCCAGTACTTC CASSLALMTGEFQETQYF TRBJ2-5 TRBV7-6 - TRBD1
TGTGCCAGCAGCGGACCTAGCGGAAACTCCTACAATGAGCAGTTCTTC CASSGPSGNSYNEQFF TRBJ2-1 TRBV7-9 - TRBD2
TGTGCCAGCAGACCCAATGCGGGCTCTAATGAAAAACTGTTTTTT CASRPNAGSNEKLFF TRBJ1-4 TRBV28 - -
TGCGCCAGCAGCGAGGGACAAACCTACGAGCAGTACTTC CASSEGQTYEQYF TRBJ2-7 TRBV4-3 - -
TGTGCCAGCAGCCTAGGGGGTATGAGCACAGATACGCAGTATTTT CASSLGGMSTDTQYF TRBJ2-3 TRBV11-2 - -
TGTGCCAGCAGCATGACAGGAGCAGATACGCAGTATTTT CASSMTGADTQYF TRBJ2-3 TRBV11-2 - -
TGCGCCAGCAGCCAAGGTAAGGATGGCTACGAGCAGTACTTC CASSQGKDGYEQYF TRBJ2-7 TRBV4-1 once -
TGTGCCAGCAGTGAAGGGGTCAGGTTCCGGGTTGGCTACACCTTC CASSEGVRFRVGYTF TRBJ1-2 TRBV6-1 - -
TGCAGCGTTGAAGATCAGGGGAGCATATCAGATACGCAGTATTTT CSVEDQGSISDTQYF TRBJ2-3 TRBV29-1 - -
TGCGCCAGCAGACCGGGGTACACTTTCTACAATGAGCAGTTCTTC CASRPGYTFYNEQFF TRBJ2-1 TRBV5-1 - -
TGCGCCAGCAGCCTAGAGACAGGGACCTACAATGAGCAGTTCTTC CASSLETGTYNEQFF TRBJ2-1 TRBV4-1 - TRBD1
TGTGCCAGCAGAGCAGGTACTCAGAGGGGCTACGAGCAGTACTTC CASRAGTQRGYEQYF TRBJ2-7 TRBV6-1 - -
TGTGCCAGCAGTTTCTACGGGACAGGGCTTGAAGCTTTCTTT CASSFYGTGLEAFF TRBJ1-1 TRBV27 - TRBD1
TGTGCCAGCAGCCCAATCCAATACGAGCAGTACTTC CASSPIQYEQYF TRBJ2-7 TRBV28 - -
TGTGCCAGCAGTGTGAAGTACTCTGACTATGGCTACACCTTC CASSVKYSDYGYTF TRBJ1-2 TRBV6-1 - -
TGTGCCGGCTGTCAGGGGGTACAGGACGAGCAGTACTTC CAGCQGVQDEQYF TRBJ2-7 TRBV5-8 - TRBD1
TGTGCCAGCAGTTACTTGGCGGGCGCTAACTATGGCTACACCTTC CASSYLAGANYGYTF TRBJ1-2 TRBV6-5 - -
TGTGCCAGCAGTTTAGGACCGGGACAGGGGCTCCATGGCTACACCTTC CASSLGPGQGLHGYTF TRBJ1-2 TRBV27 - TRBD1
TGTGCCAGCAGCTTAAACGGCTCTCGGGCAGGCCGAAACTATGGCTACACCTTC CASSLNGSRAGRNYGYTF TRBJ1-2 TRBV7-3 - -
TGTGCCAGCAGCTCCAGACCCTCGGGTGAGCAGTACTTC CASSSRPSGEQYF TRBJ2-7 TRBV5-4 - -
TGTGCCAGCAGCTTTTCGGAGACCCAGTACTTC CASSFSETQYF TRBJ2-5 TRBV5-6 - -
TGTGCCAGCAGCTTACTCTCGGTGGAGGGCACTGAAGCTTTCTTT CASSLLSVEGTEAFF TRBJ1-1 TRBV7-9 - -
TGTGCCTGGGGCGTTTCGGATGAGCAGTTCTTC CAWGVSDEQFF TRBJ2-1 TRBV30 - -
TGCGCCAGCAGCTTGGCAGGGGCCGATGAGCAGTTCTTC CASSLAGADEQFF TRBJ2-1 TRBV5-1 - -
TGTGCCAGAAGCTTCTTCAATGGGCATAGCAATCAGCCCCAGCATTTT CARSFFNGHSNQPQHF TRBJ1-5 TRBV5-3 - -
TGCGCCAGCAGCCGGTCATTTCAGAGCTCCTACGAGCAGTACTTC CASSRSFQSSYEQYF TRBJ2-7 TRBV5-1 - -
TGTGCCAGCAGCCAGGACAGCGACCGACCGAATGAAAAACTGTTTTTT CASSQDSDRPNEKLFF TRBJ1-4 TRBV5-6 - -
TGTGCCAGCAGTGATCTAGGCCCTTCCTACGAGCAGTACTTC CASSDLGPSYEQYF TRBJ2-7 TRBV6-1 - -
TGTGCCAGCAGCCCGCGACTAGCGGGCTCTCTGGAGCAGTTCTTC CASSPRLAGSLEQFF TRBJ2-1 TRBV13 - TRBD2
TGTGCCAGCAATCCTTCGGGCTCCTATAATTCACCCCTCCACTTT CASNPSGSYNSPLHF TRBJ1-6 TRBV27 - -
TGTGCCAGCAGTGACTCTAGCGGGGGGGCCGATACGCAGTATTTT CASSDSSGGADTQYF TRBJ2-3 TRBV6-4 - TRBD2
TGTGCCAGCAGTCTACACGCCTCCGACTACGAGCAGTACTTC CASSLHASDYEQYF TRBJ2-7 TRBV28 - -
TGTGCCAGCAGCGTCTCCGGGACTAGCGGGGTAAATGAGCAGTTCTTC CASSVSGTSGVNEQFF TRBJ2-1 TRBV9 - TRBD2
TGTGCCTGGAGTGTTCTTTCAAACACTGAAGCTTTCTTT CAWSVLSNTEAFF TRBJ1-1 TRBV30 - -
TGCGCCAGCAGCCGAGGGGGGGCAGGGGTCTCCTACGAGCAGTACTTC CASSRGGAGVSYEQYF TRBJ2-7 TRBV4-1 once -
TGCGCCAGCAGTGATCTCGAGACTAGCGGGAGGGCCCTCCACGAGCAGTACTTC CASSDLETSGRALHEQYF TRBJ2-7 TRBV10-2 - TRBD2
TGCGCCAGCAGCCAAGAAGACTTGGGACAGGGGGCTGGAAACACCATATATTTT CASSQEDLGQGAGNTIYF TRBJ1-3 TRBV4-1 - TRBD1
TGTGCCAGCAGTGAGTTGTGGGGCCTGGGGACTGAAGCTTTCTTT CASSELWGLGTEAFF TRBJ1-1 TRBV6-1 - -
TGTGCCAGCAGACCCGGGACGTTCTCCACAGATACGCAGTATTTT CASRPGTFSTDTQYF TRBJ2-3 TRBV6-5 once -
TGTGCCAGCAGCTCCCATAAGGGACTGGACTTAAGGGATACGCAGTATTTT CASSSHKGLDLRDTQYF TRBJ2-3 TRBV27 - -
TGTGCCAGCAGCCATGGACAGGGTTCAGAGACCCAGTACTTC CASSHGQGSETQYF TRBJ2-5 TRBV9 - TRBD1
TGTGCCAGCAGCTCCCCCAGGTTGGGGACAACTAATGAAAAACTGTTTTTT CASSSPRLGTTNEKLFF TRBJ1-4 TRBV7-9 - -
TGTGCCAGCAGCCCACCAATGGTGAAGGGGGCGGCGGGGGCCAACGTCCTGACTTTC CASSPPMVKGAAGANVLTF TRBJ2-6 TRBV7-9 - TRBD1
TGTGCCAGTAGTAGTGGGACAGCCTCCACAGATACGCAGTATTTT CASSSGTASTDTQYF TRBJ2-3 TRBV19 few TRBD1
TGTGCCAGCAGCGTAGCGGGGACCGATAATCAGCCCCAGCATTTT CASSVAGTDNQPQHF TRBJ1-5 TRBV9 - -
TGTGCCAGTAGTGAGGGTTACGAGCAGTACTTC CASSEGYEQYF TRBJ2-7 TRBV19 once -
TGTGCCACGGCCATTGGACTAGCTCCAGATACGCAGTATTTT CATAIGLAPDTQYF TRBJ2-3 TRBV15 - TRBD2
TGTGCCAGCAGCTTAGTTATCGAGGGATGGGAGACCCAGTACTTC CASSLVIEGWETQYF TRBJ2-5 TRBV7-2 - -
TGCGCCAGCAGGGTACTAGCGGAGCAGTTCTTC CASRVLAEQFF TRBJ2-1 TRBV10-2 - TRBD2